One sample yielded the 14 T cell receptor beta chains listed below, sequenced in a study of blood T cell repertoires in COVID-19. Profiling relied on immunoSEQ multiplex PCR, and the TCRdb table lists in-frame clones only, not all of them. The sample lists around 150,000 clones, roughly 89% seen once, with roughly 3.9% in the top ten. Sequenced input: peripheral blood. Receptors originate from a woman in her sixties or seventies who had recovered from COVID-19.

This chain uses TRBV27 with TRBJ1-4; D may be TRBD1 (5 bases). Trimming stripped 6 bases from V and 7 bases from J, with 15 bases between. This CDR3 has 14 residues. CDR1 is MNHEY, CDR2 SMNVEV, per germline (reference sequence). The CDR3 DNA reads as TGTGCCAGCAGCCCAGGGCCTCGGAGTGAAAAACTGTTTTTT. It is translated as CASSPGPRSEKLFF.

This chain uses TRBV9 with TRBJ1-3, with D perhaps TRBD1 (5 bases). The CDR3 length is 16 residues. In germline, CDR1 is SGDLS, CDR2 YYNGEE. V was cut by 2 bases and J by 4 bases, with 16 bases left in between. As DNA, the CDR3 is TGTGCCAGCAGCGTCCCTCCCGGGGGAACCGGAAACACCATATATTTT. Residues: CASSVPPGGTGNTIYF.

The V gene is TRBV5-1, the J gene TRBJ2-5; a possible D gene is TRBD1 (6 bases). The V end lost 4 bases, the J end lost 1 base, and 11 bases lay between the germline ends. This CDR3 has 14 amino acids. Germline V gene data show CDR1 as SGHRS and CDR2 as YFSETQ. The CDR3 nucleotides are TGCGCCAGCAGCCTCCGGGACACCCAAGAGACCCAGTACTTC. Translated, it gives CASSLRDTQETQYF.

The CDR3 DNA reads as TGTGCCAGCAGCCCGACAGGGGTATTTGGAAACACCATATATTTT. Protein: CASSPTGVFGNTIYF. J is TRBJ1-3 and V is TRBV7-9, with TRBD1 matching over 8 bases. The germline gives CDR1 SEHNR, CDR2 FQNEAQ (reference sequence). V lost 5 bases and J lost 3; bases outside the gene matches: 6. The CDR3 runs to 15 residues.

This chain connects TRBV9 to TRBJ2-3; a weak D match, TRBD1 (6 bases). The CDR3 sequence is 16 residues long. V lost 0 bases to trimming and J lost 4 bases, with 15 bases between them. Germline CDR1 is SGDLS and CDR2 is YYNGEE. DNA of the CDR3: TGTGCCAGCAGCGTAGGATCACAGGGTATCGCAGATACGCAGTATTTT. This encodes CASSVGSQGIADTQYF.

This rearrangement joins TRBV5-1 to TRBJ1-2; D unclear. Trimming shortened V by 4 bases and J by 7 bases, and 8 bases separated the two germline ends. CDR1 is SGHRS, CDR2 YFSETQ, per germline. The CDR3 sequence is 11 residues long. The DNA of the CDR3 is TGCGCCAGCAGCGGGGAGGGTGGCTACACCTTC. Its protein is CASSGEGGYTF.

J is TRBJ1-1 and V is TRBV19; TRBD1 aligns across 10 bases. Germline V gene data show CDR1 as LNHDA and CDR2 as SQIVND (reference sequence). The CDR3 sequence is 15 residues long. The V and J ends lost 3 bases and 4 bases, in that order; junction bases with no gene match: 5. The CDR3 region is CASSIGQGVSTEAFF. The DNA for the CDR3 is TGTGCCAGTAGTATCGGACAGGGGGTGTCCACTGAAGCTTTCTTT.

The V and J genes are TRBV29-1 and TRBJ1-3; D remains ambiguous. Germline loops: CDR1 SQVTM, CDR2 ANQGSEA. CDR3 length: 13 amino acids. V was cut by 4 bases and J by 0 bases, with 7 bases left in between. CDR3 sequence: CSVAVNSGNTIYF. CDR3 coding DNA: TGCAGCGTTGCGGTAAACTCTGGAAACACCATATATTTT.

This clone showed up just once. The chain couples TRBV2 to TRBJ2-2; 10 nucleotides match TRBD2. This CDR3 comprises 17 residues. The J segment lost 2 bases and the V segment lost 4 bases, leaving 7 bases of the junction unmatched. Germline V gene data show CDR1 as SNHLY and CDR2 as FYNNEI. Here the CDR3 reads CASSGAGLAVNTGELFF. The CDR3 DNA reads TGTGCCAGCAGTGGAGCCGGACTAGCGGTAAACACCGGGGAGCTGTTTTTT.

This clone was found once. This chain uses TRBV4-2 with TRBJ1-1, with 7 bases fitting TRBD1. Germline V gives CDR1 LGHNA, CDR2 YNFKEQ. J gave up 3 bases and V 5 bases, and 3 bases lay outside the gene matches. This CDR3 is 13 amino acids long. CDR3: CASSSDRDTEAFF. DNA of the CDR3: TGTGCCAGCAGCTCAGACAGGGACACTGAAGCTTTCTTT.

The chain couples TRBV28 to TRBJ2-5; 13 nucleotides line up with TRBD2. The J segment lost 5 bases and the V segment lost 3 bases, leaving 9 bases of the junction unmatched. CDR3 size: 17 residues. The germline V gene encodes CDR1 MDHEN and CDR2 SYDVKM. The chain's CDR3 is CASSFAKTSGGLETQYF. DNA of the CDR3: TGTGCCAGCAGTTTCGCCAAGACTAGCGGGGGGTTGGAGACCCAGTACTTC.

The rearrangement joins TRBV11-2 to TRBJ2-5; 12 bases are shared with TRBD2. J lost 2 bases, V lost 0 bases, and 10 bases had no gene match. Germline assignment: CDR1 SGHAT and CDR2 FQNNGV. CDR3 size: 19 residues. The CDR3 reads CASSLDTGLAGPFQETQYF. CDR3 nucleotides: TGTGCCAGCAGCTTAGATACAGGACTAGCGGGGCCCTTTCAAGAGACCCAGTACTTC.

This chain joins TRBV24-1 and TRBJ1-2, with 10 bases lining up with TRBD1. The CDR3 consists of 16 residues. J gave up 4 bases and V 2 bases, and 6 bases lay outside the gene matches. Germline V gene sequence: CDR1 KGHDR, CDR2 SFDVKD. The CDR3 DNA reads as TGTGCCACCAGTGATTGGGGGACAGGGGAGACCTATGGCTACACCTTC. Protein sequence: CATSDWGTGETYGYTF.

This clone was seen more than once but under ten times. CDR3 residues: CASSTGTNYGYTF. CDR3 sequence (DNA): TGTGCCAGTTCGACAGGGACTAACTATGGCTACACCTTC. This rearrangement joins TRBV27 to TRBJ1-2; TRBD1 aligns across 7 bases. Germline CDR1 MNHEY, CDR2 SMNVEV (reference sequence). The CDR3 spans 13 residues. After removal of 9 bases from V and 0 bases from J, the junction contained 4 bases not matched to a gene.